This T cell receptor beta chain was retrieved from a study of cytomegalovirus exposure and HLA in healthy donors. Study-level results: It emerged from a later analysis that several of the most significant clusters appeared to be linked to common viral pathogens. One cluster of highly shared sequence variants probably arose as a sequencing artifact.

Primers: 60 Vbeta forward and 13 Jbeta reverse. In the authors' workflow: Later, tens of millions of unique TCR beta chains were counted in an analysis, and some 10 million of them were shared. Assay: immunoSEQ multiplex PCR; the TCRdb copy retains only in-frame clones and omits some. The DNA was the basis for D and trimming; V, J and clone size are from that table. The sample has about 41,000 clones, roughly 80% seen once. Germline V gives CDR1 SGDLS, CDR2 YYNGEE. Trimming took 4 bases from V and 9 from J, leaving 26 bases between them. This CDR3 region has 16 residues. Remarks on this clone: Its specificity is unknown.

The chain couples TRBV9 to TRBJ2-7, with a possible D match to TRBD1 (6 bases). This clonotype was sampled from a man aged 50-60 years in good health and CMV-seronegative. The sample was PBMCs. The DNA for the CDR3 is TGTGCCAGCAGCCAGAAGAGGGTAGGGGGAAATGGCGCGCAGTACTTC. Protein product: CASSQKRVGGNGAQYF.